This paragraph covers one TCR beta chain sequence. Its ends do not fully match the called genes, so a read error is possible. A constant-region primer primed TCR beta cDNA synthesis from roughly 510 ng of total RNA. What produced the TCR beta libraries was three nested multiplex PCR rounds using slightly modified ARM-PCR. A C-beta reverse primer was combined with TRBV1-TRBV30 forward primers in the first two PCR rounds, and each round had approximately 10 cycles. MiXCR was run by TCRdb on the multiplex PCR reads, yielding one entry per CDR3 protein. Of some 95,000 distinct CDR3 sequences listed, less than 70% are singletons. The sample is drawn from a study of tumor-infiltrating lymphocytes in primary liver carcinoma. Extraction of RNA together with DNA used about 17-34 mg of unsorted bulk tissue. The CDR3 has 13 amino acids. Per the germline V gene, CDR1 is SQVTM and CDR2 is ANQGSEA.

This TCR was sampled from a man aged 35 to 55 with primary liver carcinoma and hepatitis B virus infection. Sequencing input: tumor-adjacent normal liver tissue. The chain joins TRBV29-1 to TRBJ1-2; tentative D call: TRBD1 (5 bases). The CDR3 DNA is TGCAGCGCTGCGGCAGGGAGAGGGTATGACTACACCTTC. This gives the protein CSAAAGRGYDYTF. The complete variable domain, with remaining parts taken from reference TRBV29-1 and TRBJ1-2, reads SAVISQKPSRDICQRGTSLTIQCQVDSQVTMMFWYRQQPGQSLTLIATANQGSEATYESGFVIDKFPISRPNLTFSTLTVSNMSPEDSSIYLCSAAAGRGYDYTFGSGTRLTVV.